One sample yielded the 8 T cell receptor beta chains listed below, sequenced in a study of blood T cell repertoires in COVID-19. Sequenced by immunoSEQ multiplex PCR; TCRdb stores in-frame clones only, minus some. The sample has about 280,000 clones, roughly 88% seen once. Sequences were obtained from PBMCs or T cells enriched from blood (not recorded which). These receptors were collected from a woman aged 25 to 39 who had recovered from COVID-19.

The chain recombines TRBV19 with TRBJ1-5; D unclear. Looked up from germline, CDR1 is LNHDA and CDR2 is SQIVND (reference sequence). There are 12 residues in the CDR3. The ends were cut back, 7 bases at V and 6 bases at J, with 10 bases in the middle. The CDR3 region has the DNA TGTGCCAGTACGGTAGAGGGTCAGCCCCAGCATTTT. This encodes CASTVEGQPQHF.

V gene TRBV15 combines with J gene TRBJ1-4, with D perhaps matching TRBD1 (6 bases). The CDR3 contains 15 residues. V shed 3 bases and J shed 5 bases, with 13 bases lying between them. Looked up from germline, CDR1 is LNHNV and CDR2 is YYDKDF (reference sequence). The CDR3 sequence is CATSSPTGRNEKLFF. The CDR3 DNA reads as TGTGCCACCAGCAGCCCCACAGGGAGAAATGAAAAACTGTTTTTT.

This chain connects TRBV28 to TRBJ1-5; 9 positions match TRBD1. V lost 4 bases to trimming and J lost 0 bases; unmatched junction nucleotides: 7. The germline V gene encodes CDR1 MDHEN and CDR2 SYDVKM. The CDR3 runs to 17 residues. CDR3 in DNA: TGTGCCAGCAGTTCACAAACAGGGGGCAGTAGCAATCAGCCCCAGCATTTT. Encoded protein: CASSSQTGGSSNQPQHF.

The chain links TRBV18 to TRBJ2-7, with 9 bases lining up with TRBD2. CDR1 is KGHSH and CDR2 is LQKENI in the germline V gene. Germline trimming cut 3 bases from V and 6 bases from J; bases unmatched to any gene: 6. The CDR3 extends over 14 amino acids. The CDR3 sequence: CASSPSETSGEQYF. In DNA, the CDR3 is TGTGCCAGCTCACCGTCCGAGACTAGCGGCGAGCAGTACTTC.

This sequence joins TRBV18 and TRBJ1-1; 7 bases agree with TRBD1. CDR3 length: 14 residues. In germline, CDR1 is KGHSH, CDR2 LQKENI. The trim removed 6 bases at V and 1 base at J, leaving 5 bases unmatched. This CDR3 reads CASSVNRGNTEAFF. CDR3 in DNA: TGTGCCAGCTCCGTAAACAGGGGGAACACTGAAGCTTTCTTT. Based on the CDR3 plus reference TRBV18 and TRBJ1-1, the full variable domain is NAGVMQNPRHLVRRRGQEARLRCSPMKGHSHVYWYRQLPEEGLKFMVYLQKENIIDESGMPKERFSAEFPKEGPSILRIQQVVRGDSAAYFCASSVNRGNTEAFFGQGTRLTVV.

In DNA, the CDR3 is TGTGCCAGCAGTGACGCAGGGGAGTATGGCTACACCTTC. This gives the protein CASSDAGEYGYTF. The rearrangement links TRBV25-1 to TRBJ1-2; tentatively, D is TRBD1 (6 bases). Trimming shortened V by 3 bases and J by 5 bases, and 10 bases separated the two germline ends. The CDR3 extends over 13 amino acids. Germline assignment: CDR1 MGHDK and CDR2 SYGVNS.

CDR3 amino acids: CASSSGSYRETQYF. The CDR3 bases are TGTGCCAGCAGTTCGGGGAGTTATCGAGAGACCCAGTACTTC. The chain combines TRBV27 with TRBJ2-5; possibly TRBD2 for D (5 bases). The germline V gene encodes CDR1 MNHEY and CDR2 SMNVEV (reference sequence). The CDR3 runs to 14 residues. V was clipped by 4 bases and J by 4 bases, with 13 bases between them.

V and J are TRBV5-1 and TRBJ2-1; 7 nucleotides line up with TRBD1. V was pared by 4 bases and J by 1 base, with 5 bases of the junction left unmatched. Germline V gene sequence: CDR1 SGHRS, CDR2 YFSETQ. The CDR3 is made up of 15 amino acids. CDR3 region: CASSQRQGSYNEQFF. As DNA, the CDR3 is TGCGCCAGCAGCCAGAGACAGGGTTCCTACAATGAGCAGTTCTTC.